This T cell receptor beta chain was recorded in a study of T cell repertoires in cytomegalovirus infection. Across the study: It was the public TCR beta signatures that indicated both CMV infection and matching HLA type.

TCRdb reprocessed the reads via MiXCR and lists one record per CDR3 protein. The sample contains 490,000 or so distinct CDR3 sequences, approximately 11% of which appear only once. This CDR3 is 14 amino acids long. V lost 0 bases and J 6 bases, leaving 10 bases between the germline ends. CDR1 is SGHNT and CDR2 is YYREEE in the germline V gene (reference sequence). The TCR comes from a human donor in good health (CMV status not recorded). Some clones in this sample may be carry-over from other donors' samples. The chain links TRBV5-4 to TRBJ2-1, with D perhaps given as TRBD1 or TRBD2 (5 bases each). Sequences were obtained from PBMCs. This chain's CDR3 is CASSLGGDLNEQFF. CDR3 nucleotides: TGTGCCAGCAGCTTGGGAGGGGACCTCAATGAGCAGTTCTTC.